These 24 T cell receptor beta chains originate from one sample sequenced in a study of T-cell reconstitution after alpha-beta-depleted transplantation in children. The authors prepared the TCRbeta library with unique molecular identifiers. TCRdb ran MiXCR on the PCR reads and lists one entry per CDR3 protein. This table holds about 590,000 distinct CDR3 sequences, over 10% found once. Sequenced here: PBMCs, mostly from graft donor cells, sampled 360 days after TCRalphabeta/CD19-depleted stem cell transplant. Every receptor here comes from a male patient aged 10 to 17 who had a stem cell transplant for acute myeloid leukemia, so the T cells may come from the graft donor.

The CDR3 is CASSRGTPYEQYF. As DNA, the CDR3 is TGTGCCAGCAGTCGGGGGACCCCCTACGAGCAGTACTTC. V usage is TRBV9 and J usage is TRBJ2-7, with a tentative D call TRBD2 (6 bases). Trimming took off 5 bases at V and 2 bases at J, with 11 bases between the two ends. The CDR3 is made up of 13 amino acids. Germline V gene data show CDR1 as SGDLS and CDR2 as YYNGEE.

This clonotype was detected many times. The chain is built from TRBV10-3 and TRBJ2-1, with TRBD2 identical over 9 bases. CDR3 length: 16 amino acids. Germline CDR1 and CDR2: ENHRY and SYGVKD. With 5 bases clipped from V and 7 bases from J, the junction kept 12 bases outside the gene matches. CDR3 nucleotides: TGTGCCATCAGTCTTTTAGCGGGAGACGACAAGAATGAGCAGTTCTTC. Translating gives CAISLLAGDDKNEQFF.

This clonotype has a handful of counts. This chain connects TRBV4-3 to TRBJ2-7, with TRBD2 as a possible D gene (6 bases). Germline V lookup: CDR1 LGHNA, CDR2 YSLEER. V lost 5 bases to trimming and J lost 4 bases, with 21 bases between them. The CDR3 is 16 amino acids. DNA for the CDR3: TGCGCCAGCAGCGGGCCCCGGGACGGGGGTTTTTACGAGCAGTACTTC. The encoded protein is CASSGPRDGGFYEQYF.

In its sample, this clonotype was seen a few times. The rearrangement uses TRBV7-9 and TRBJ1-2; D not resolved. Germline CDR1 is SEHNR and CDR2 is FQNEAQ (reference sequence). V lost 5 bases to trimming and J lost 4 bases, with 11 bases between them. This CDR3 contains 13 residues. The CDR3 region has the DNA TGTGCCAGCAGCCTCCTCGCCACCTATGGCTACACCTTC. Residues: CASSLLATYGYTF.

This clonotype appeared a few times. The V call is TRBV20-1, the J call TRBJ2-7; tentative D call: TRBD1 (6 bases). The germline V gene encodes CDR1 DFQATT and CDR2 SNEGSKA (reference sequence). Between the trimmed V and J ends, which lost 5 bases and 2 bases, there was a span of 13 bases. The CDR3 has 13 residues. The DNA for the CDR3 is TGCAGTGCTCTACGTGACAGGACCTACGAGCAGTACTTC. Translating gives CSALRDRTYEQYF.

This clonotype was detected ten times or more. The CDR3 is CSVAGRSSYNEQFF. The DNA for the CDR3 is TGCAGCGTTGCCGGGAGAAGCTCCTACAATGAGCAGTTCTTC. This chain connects TRBV29-1 to TRBJ2-1, with a weak D call TRBD2 (6 bases). V gave up 4 bases and J gave up 0 bases, with 10 bases separating them. From germline, CDR1 is SQVTM and CDR2 ANQGSEA. The CDR3 is made up of 14 amino acids.

The chain joins TRBV27 to TRBJ2-1; D could derive from TRBD1 or TRBD2 (5 bases each). V was trimmed by 5 bases and J by 8 bases, leaving 16 bases between them. There are 14 residues in the CDR3. The germline CDR1 and CDR2 sequences are MNHEY and SMNVEV (reference sequence). The CDR3 DNA reads TGTGCCAGCAGTCCCCTTAAAGGGACCCATGAGCAGTTCTTC. Translating it yields CASSPLKGTHEQFF.

The CDR3 sequence: CAISESRTDQETQYF. DNA of the CDR3: TGTGCCATCAGTGAGTCTCGGACAGACCAAGAGACCCAGTACTTC. The chain employs TRBV10-3 and TRBJ2-5; perhaps TRBD1 as D (6 bases). The V gene lost 0 bases and the J gene lost 0 bases, with 8 bases spanning the gap. The CDR3 runs to 15 residues. Germline CDR1 is ENHRY and CDR2 is SYGVKD.

This clonotype was observed at least ten times. The chain couples TRBV10-3 to TRBJ2-7; D gene ambiguous. This CDR3 has 12 residues. Germline V gives CDR1 ENHRY, CDR2 SYGVKD. V lost 2 bases to trimming and J lost 2 bases, with 4 bases between them. In DNA form, the CDR3 reads TGTGCCATCAGTGAGCCTACCTACGAGCAGTACTTC. Amino acid sequence: CAISEPTYEQYF.

The chain employs TRBV28 and TRBJ2-7; 13 bases are shared with TRBD2. This CDR3 region has 16 residues. V dropped 6 bases and J dropped 0; count of bases not matched to a gene: 5. Germline V gene sequence: CDR1 MDHEN, CDR2 SYDVKM. CDR3 sequence (DNA): TGTGCCAGCAGCAAGACTAGCGGGAGGAGCTCCTACGAGCAGTACTTC. Translating it yields CASSKTSGRSSYEQYF.

This clonotype has a count of ten or more. V usage is TRBV11-2 and J usage is TRBJ2-1, with D unresolved. V dropped 4 bases and J dropped 4 bases, with 11 bases sitting between them. The CDR3 extends over 14 amino acids. Germline lookup yields CDR1 SGHAT and CDR2 FQNNGV. The CDR3 DNA is TGTGCCAGCAGCTCCTTGCGAGATTACAATGAGCAGTTCTTC. Its translation is CASSSLRDYNEQFF.

There are a few counts of this clonotype. J is TRBJ2-1 and V is TRBV6-5; D is possibly TRBD2 (5 bases). This CDR3 region has 12 residues. Trimming cost V 2 bases and J 12 bases, with 11 bases left between them. Germline V gene data show CDR1 as MNHEY and CDR2 as SVGAGI. The CDR3 DNA is TGTGCCAGCAGTTACGGTACGGAGGTGCAGTTCTTC. It is translated as CASSYGTEVQFF.

This clonotype was seen only a few times. The chain recombines TRBV7-2 with TRBJ2-2, with D perhaps TRBD2 (6 bases). CDR3 length: 16 residues. Trimming took 5 bases from V and 6 from J, leaving 19 bases between them. Germline V CDR1 and CDR2: SGHTA, FQGNSA. CDR3 DNA sequence: TGTGCCAGCAGCGCCTTTGGGGCTAGCGAAGCCGGGGAGCTGTTTTTT. Amino acids: CASSAFGASEAGELFF.

This clonotype was seen ten or more times. The V call is TRBV14, the J call TRBJ1-2; a weak D match, TRBD1 (5 bases). The CDR3 has 14 amino acids. Germline V CDR1 and CDR2: SGHDN, FVKESK. Trimming stripped 0 bases from V and 4 bases from J, with 9 bases between. The CDR3 sequence: CASSQDLQGYGYTF. The CDR3 DNA follows: TGTGCCAGCAGCCAAGACCTCCAGGGCTATGGCTACACCTTC.

The genes are TRBV6-2 or TRBV6-3 and TRBJ2-3; no clear D gene. Germline values: CDR1 MNHEY, CDR2 SVGEGT. The CDR3 spans 14 residues. V was pared by 2 bases and J by 2 bases, with 8 bases between. CDR3 DNA: TGTGCCAGCAGTTACAATTGGAACACAGATACGCAGTATTTT. It yields the protein CASSYNWNTDTQYF.

This clonotype was seen just once. A read error may explain this, as a much larger clone is one base away. The rearrangement links TRBV7-2 to TRBJ2-3, with TRBD1 matching 7 bases. With V trimmed by 4 bases and J by 2 bases, 3 bases remained unmatched. The CDR3 contains 14 residues. From germline, CDR1 is SGHTA and CDR2 FQGNSA. CDR3 residues: CASSWGQITDTQYF. CDR3 sequence (DNA): TGTGCCAGCAGCTGGGGACAGATCACAGATACGCAGTATTTT.

This clonotype was detected only a few times. V and J are TRBV24-1 and TRBJ2-2, with 8 bases fitting TRBD1. The CDR3 covers 16 residues. V lost 3 bases to trimming and J lost 4 bases; unmatched junction nucleotides: 6. Germline CDR1 is KGHDR and CDR2 is SFDVKD. CDR3 coding DNA: TGTGCCACCAGTGATCTGGACAGGGCGGGCACCGGGGAGCTGTTTTTT. It encodes CATSDLDRAGTGELFF.

The sample holds many counts of this clonotype. The chain recombines TRBV7-9 with TRBJ1-2, with D maybe TRBD1 (5 bases). Looked up from germline, CDR1 is SEHNR and CDR2 is FQNEAQ (reference sequence). This CDR3 comprises 15 residues. V was clipped by 1 base and J by 8 bases, with 17 bases between them. Written as DNA, the CDR3 is TGTGCCAGCAGCTTAGACTCCGGCTCACGGGGCGGCTACACCTTC. The encoded protein is CASSLDSGSRGGYTF.

This sequence joins TRBV5-6 and TRBJ2-1; D is undetermined. The germline V and J ends were trimmed by 3 bases and 7 bases, with 14 bases remaining between them. Germline CDR1 SGHDT, CDR2 YYEEEE. The CDR3 runs 14 residues. The CDR3 here is CASSSVGVLNEQFF. For the CDR3, the DNA is TGTGCCAGCAGCTCCGTTGGGGTGTTAAATGAGCAGTTCTTC.

This clonotype was seen a few times. J is TRBJ1-5 and V is TRBV20-1, with D uncertain. With 0 bases removed from V and 1 base from J, the gap between germline ends came to 13 bases. Germline values: CDR1 DFQATT, CDR2 SNEGSKA (reference sequence). This CDR3 region has 16 residues. CDR3 DNA sequence: TGCAGTGCTAGAGATCCGCGGTGGGTCAGCAATCAGCCCCAGCATTTT. Its translation: CSARDPRWVSNQPQHF.

This clonotype was seen a handful of times. V usage is TRBV20-1 and J usage is TRBJ2-5; D gene unclear. The CDR3 consists of 10 residues. The V end was cut by 7 bases, the J end by 6 bases, with 9 bases between. Germline CDR1 and CDR2: DFQATT and SNEGSKA (reference sequence). In nucleotides, the CDR3 is TGCAGTGGAACGGAAAAGACCCAGTACTTC. Translating it yields CSGTEKTQYF.

There are a few counts of this clonotype. The genes are TRBV4-2 and TRBJ2-4, with TRBD2 as a possible D gene (5 bases). The CDR3 sequence is 14 residues long. Germline assignment: CDR1 LGHNA and CDR2 YNFKEQ. V dropped 1 base and J dropped 1 base, with 5 bases sitting between them. For the CDR3, the DNA is TGTGCCAGCAGCCAAGGGGAGGCCAAAAACATTCAGTACTTC. Translating it yields CASSQGEAKNIQYF.

This clonotype has more than one count but fewer than ten. V usage is TRBV20-1 and J usage is TRBJ2-2, with D perhaps TRBD1 (5 bases). Looked up from germline, CDR1 is DFQATT and CDR2 is SNEGSKA (reference sequence). V was shortened by 6 bases and J by 0 bases, with 8 bases between the two germline ends. This CDR3 is built from 13 residues. DNA for the CDR3: TGCAGTGCCGAGGACACGAACACCGGGGAGCTGTTTTTT. Translation gives CSAEDTNTGELFF.

The chain is built from TRBV11-2 and TRBJ2-1; 8 nucleotides match TRBD2. The CDR3 is 15 amino acids. Losses at the gene ends were 4 bases for V and 3 bases for J; bases not matched to a gene: 5. From germline, CDR1 is SGHAT and CDR2 FQNNGV. CDR3 sequence reads: CASSSSGGNYNEQFF. The CDR3, as DNA: TGTGCCAGCAGCTCAAGCGGGGGCAACTACAATGAGCAGTTCTTC. Looking up the rest from reference TRBV11-2 and TRBJ2-1 gives the full variable domain: EAGVAQSPRYKIIEKRQSVAFWCNPISGHATLYWYQQILGQGPKLLIQFQNNGVVDDSQLPKDRFSAERLKGVDSTLKIQPAKLEDSAVYLCASSSSGGNYNEQFFGPGTRLTVL.